This T cell receptor (beta chain) is drawn from a study of control samples from healthy donors and cancer patients. Method: immunoSEQ multiplex PCR; TCRdb's copy keeps in-frame clones and lacks some. Found here are roughly 140,000 clones, about nine tenths of them singletons; the top ten hold less than 5.5%. CDR3 length: 14 amino acids. Germline V gene data show CDR1 as LNHDA and CDR2 as SQIVND (reference sequence). V lost 2 bases to trimming and J lost 3 bases; unmatched junction nucleotides: 3. The receptor comes from a young man in good health. The V gene is TRBV19, the J gene TRBJ2-7; 8 bases fit TRBD1. The sequenced material came from blood. CDR3 DNA: TGTGCCAGTAGTATAATGGACAGGGTCTACGAGCAGTACTTC. It codes for CASSIMDRVYEQYF. The variable domain in full, with the rest retrieved from reference TRBV19 and TRBJ2-7, is DGGITQSPKYLFRKEGQNVTLSCEQNLNHDAMYWYRQDPGQGLRLIYYSQIVNDFQKGDIAEGYSVSREKKESFPLTVTSAQKNPTAFYLCASSIMDRVYEQYFGPGTRLTVT.